This is a list of T cell receptor beta chains from one sample in a study of neurological immune-mediated disorders. TCRdb independently ran MiXCR on the 5' RACE reads; one entry per CDR3 protein. The sample has some 37,000 distinct CDR3 sequences, 11% to 15% seen once. Sequencing was done on a sample of PBMCs. The source of these receptors is a woman between 45 and 65 years old with HTLV-1-associated myelopathy (HAM/TSP). CDR3s include the opening cysteine and the closing phenylalanine or tryptophan. The D gene is left open where the match is weak. Sizes are listed as how often the clone was seen (once, few, many) or a class if it is expanded.

>TRBJ1-2|many|TRBV20-1|.
CSSSRGGDYGYTF
TGCAGTTCTTCCCGGGGAGGTGACTATGGCTACACCTTC
>TRBJ1-2|many|TRBV20-1|TRBD1
CSAPGQTNYGYTF
TGCAGTGCCCCGGGACAGACTAACTATGGCTACACCTTC
>TRBJ2-3|many|TRBV20-1|TRBD2
CSAREAGGLWDTQYF
TGCAGTGCTAGAGAAGCGGGGGGGCTTTGGGATACGCAGTATTTT
>TRBJ2-7|many|TRBV20-1|.
CSARGGASSYEQYF
TGCAGTGCTAGAGGAGGGGCAAGCTCCTACGAGCAGTACTTC
>TRBJ2-7|many|TRBV7-8|TRBD2
CASSLRGTSGSYEQYF
TGTGCCAGCAGCTTACGCGGGACTAGCGGATCCTACGAGCAGTACTTC
>TRBJ2-3|many|TRBV5-1|.
CASSQDGGRTDTQYF
TGCGCCAGCAGTCAGGACGGTGGGCGCACAGATACGCAGTATTTT
>TRBJ1-6|many|TRBV7-2|.
CASSPPGTVNSPLHF
TGTGCCAGCAGCCCGCCGGGGACGGTTAATTCACCCCTCCACTTT
>TRBJ1-2|few|TRBV5-5|TRBD1
CASSLTLRGQGETNYGYTF
TGTGCCAGCAGCCTAACCCTCCGCGGACAGGGCGAAACTAACTATGGCTACACCTTC
>TRBJ2-2|many|TRBV5-5|TRBD2
CASSLGRGAGELFF
TGTGCCAGCAGCTTAGGTCGGGGGGCCGGGGAGCTGTTTTTT
>TRBJ2-5|many|TRBV5-1|.
CASSLAGSRAQETQYF
TGCGCCAGCAGCTTGGCCGGGTCTAGGGCCCAAGAGACCCAGTACTTC
>TRBJ1-6|many|TRBV20-1|.
CSARLQNSPLHF
TGCAGTGCTCGCCTACAGAATTCACCCCTCCACTTT